A selection of T cell receptor beta chains follows, all from one sample in a study of cytomegalovirus exposure and HLA in healthy donors. The table came from immunoSEQ multiplex PCR; TCRdb's copy has only in-frame clones and leaves some out. The sample has some 200,000 clones, 82% seen once. Sequenced input: PBMCs. The receptors were gathered from a boy aged 2 to 10 in good health and CMV-seronegative. The CDR3 runs from the conserved cysteine through the conserved F or W. D genes are given only for firm matches. For some rows the clone size is stated as once, few or many, or as a class when expanded; others skip it.

CDR3nt	CDR3aa	d_gene	j_gene	v_gene	abundance
TGTGCCAGTAGTTCCGCCTCCAGATGGAACTATGGCTACACCTTC	CASSSASRWNYGYTF	.	TRBJ1-2	TRBV19	.
TGTGCCAGCAGTCGTGGGGGGGGTGAGCAGTTCTTC	CASSRGGGEQFF	TRBD2	TRBJ2-1	TRBV11-3	once
TGCGCCAGCAGCCCCACAGCGGGGGGACCGTCCGAGCAGTACTTC	CASSPTAGGPSEQYF	TRBD2	TRBJ2-7	TRBV5-1	once
TGTGCCAGCTCACCCCTTGTGAGATCAGATACGCAGTATTTT	CASSPLVRSDTQYF	.	TRBJ2-3	TRBV18	.
TGTGCCAGCAGCCCCACTAGCGGGGGGTATAATGAGCAGTTCTTC	CASSPTSGGYNEQFF	TRBD2	TRBJ2-1	TRBV2	.
TGTGCCAGCAGCTTATCTGCCTACAATGAGCAGTTCTTC	CASSLSAYNEQFF	.	TRBJ2-1	TRBV11-2	.
TGTGCCAGCAGCGTAGGCCCCTCTAGCGGGGGTTACAATGAGCAGTTCTTC	CASSVGPSSGGYNEQFF	TRBD2	TRBJ2-1	TRBV9	.
TGCGCCAGCAGACCTAACGGGGGGTCTGGAAACACCATATATTTT	CASRPNGGSGNTIYF	.	TRBJ1-3	TRBV5-1	.
TGTGCCAGCAGCGGCGGGGGCCTACCCTTCACAGATACGCAGTATTTT	CASSGGGLPFTDTQYF	.	TRBJ2-3	TRBV5-8	.
TGTGCCAGCAGTCCTTTAGGGGGTGGGGCCTACGAGCAGTACTTC	CASSPLGGGAYEQYF	.	TRBJ2-7	TRBV5-5	few
TGTGCCATCAGTGAAGGATATGGGGCAGGGGGCTACACCTTC	CAISEGYGAGGYTF	.	TRBJ1-2	TRBV10-3	.
TGTGCCAGCAGTCCCACCCCCCGTGGGGAGTACGAGCAGTACTTC	CASSPTPRGEYEQYF	.	TRBJ2-7	TRBV7-9	.
TGTGCCACCTCCGGGGGAACCTACGCGCAGTACTTC	CATSGGTYAQYF	.	TRBJ2-7	TRBV11-2	once
TGTGCCAGCAGCCCGGGGACTGGCTATGGCTACACCTTC	CASSPGTGYGYTF	.	TRBJ1-2	TRBV7-9	.
TGTGCCAGCAGCTTGGGTCAGGGGGCCCTACATCAGCCCCAGCATTTT	CASSLGQGALHQPQHF	TRBD1	TRBJ1-5	TRBV5-6	few
TGTGCCAGCAGCTTAGGTTTTGGTGGTAGCGGGTTGTCCTACAATGAGCAGTTCTTC	CASSLGFGGSGLSYNEQFF	TRBD2	TRBJ2-1	TRBV11-3	.
TGTGCCTGCGAGAAGGGAGGGAATCAGCCCCAGCATTTT	CACEKGGNQPQHF	.	TRBJ1-5	TRBV30	few
TGTGCCAGCTCACCACAGCAGGGGGTAGAAAACACCATATATTTT	CASSPQQGVENTIYF	TRBD1	TRBJ1-3	TRBV18	few
TGTGCCTGGCCGGGACAGGGGGCCGGGGAGCTGTTTTTT	CAWPGQGAGELFF	TRBD1	TRBJ2-2	TRBV30	.
TGTGCCAGCAGCTCACTAGCGAGGACCGGGGAGCTGTTTTTT	CASSSLARTGELFF	TRBD2	TRBJ2-2	TRBV14	few
TGCAGCGTGATGGGACAAGCGGGGGGTAAGACCCAGTACTTC	CSVMGQAGGKTQYF	TRBD2	TRBJ2-5	TRBV29-1	.
TGTGCCACCAGCAGAGATCAAGGAGCAACTAATGAAAAACTGTTTTTT	CATSRDQGATNEKLFF	.	TRBJ1-4	TRBV15	.
TGTGCCAGCTCTCTGGGGGAGGCCGGAAGCCTCAACTTT	CASSLGEAGSLNF	.	TRBJ1-6	TRBV13	.
TGTGCCAGCAGTTGGACAGGGTCGTTC	CASSWTGSF	TRBD1	TRBJ2-7	TRBV6-5	.
TGTGCCAGCATTGCCGGGACAGTGAACTATGGCTACACCTTC	CASIAGTVNYGYTF	TRBD1	TRBJ1-2	TRBV6-1	.
TGTGCCAGCAGCTTAGGTGGAGGGCGGAATGAAAAACTGTTTTTT	CASSLGGGRNEKLFF	.	TRBJ1-4	TRBV7-9	.
TGTGCCAGCAGCGTAGCGATCGGTAGGAACACTGAAGCTTTCTTT	CASSVAIGRNTEAFF	.	TRBJ1-1	TRBV9	once
TGTGCCAGCAGTTACGTGGGACAGGGGAGCGGCTACACCTTC	CASSYVGQGSGYTF	TRBD1	TRBJ1-2	TRBV6-5	.
TGTGCCAGCAGCGTAGGCGGAGCTCTGAACACTGAAGCTTTCTTT	CASSVGGALNTEAFF	.	TRBJ1-1	TRBV9	.
TGTGCCAGCAGCTTAGTATCAGCTAGCGGGGGGGCCCCATACGAGCAGTACTTC	CASSLVSASGGAPYEQYF	TRBD2	TRBJ2-7	TRBV7-2	.
TGTGCCAGCAGTTACGGGGTGGCAGGGCGTGAAGCTTTCTTT	CASSYGVAGREAFF	.	TRBJ1-1	TRBV6-5	.
TGTGCCAGCAGCTTTCAAGGACTAGCGCCCTACAATGAGCAGTTCTTC	CASSFQGLAPYNEQFF	TRBD2	TRBJ2-1	TRBV7-2	.
TGTGCCAGCAGAGGTCCGCTCTTGGACTCAGGGGAAACCTACGAGCAGTACTTC	CASRGPLLDSGETYEQYF	.	TRBJ2-7	TRBV27	.
TGTGCCAGCAGCTTACCTGGGCAGGGGTCCGGAAACACCATATATTTT	CASSLPGQGSGNTIYF	.	TRBJ1-3	TRBV7-6	.
TGTGCCAGCAGTGTCGGGCTAGCGGGGGGCCAAGAGACCCAGTACTTC	CASSVGLAGGQETQYF	TRBD2	TRBJ2-5	TRBV7-2	.
TGTGCCAGCAGGGGGCGTAGACAGGGTGGGCCTGAAGCTTTCTTT	CASRGRRQGGPEAFF	TRBD1	TRBJ1-1	TRBV7-9	.
TGCGCCAGCAGCGAGTCCGACAGGGGTGGCGGGGAGCTGTTTTTT	CASSESDRGGGELFF	TRBD1	TRBJ2-2	TRBV4-3	few
TGTGCCAGCAGTCAACTAGCGGGGGACCCATTTACGCAGTATTTT	CASSQLAGDPFTQYF	TRBD2	TRBJ2-3	TRBV6-5	.
TGTGCCAGCAGCTTATGGGAAGGTGGCAGGGTCTACGAGCAGTACTTC	CASSLWEGGRVYEQYF	.	TRBJ2-7	TRBV7-2	.
TGTGCCAGCAGCCCCCCGGACAGGGGGATGGGGGAGCAGTTCTTC	CASSPPDRGMGEQFF	TRBD1	TRBJ2-1	TRBV9	.
TGCGCCAGCAGCCTTCGTTACAGGACGGGCGGGGAGCTGTTTTTT	CASSLRYRTGGELFF	.	TRBJ2-2	TRBV5-1	.
TGTGCCAGCAGCGTAGTGGGAGGGAAAGAGACCCAGTACTTC	CASSVVGGKETQYF	TRBD2	TRBJ2-5	TRBV9	few
TGTGCCAGCAGCGTAGTTGTATTTCGACTAGCGGGGCCCACAGATACGCAGTATTTT	CASSVVVFRLAGPTDTQYF	TRBD2	TRBJ2-3	TRBV9	.
TGTGCCAGCAGACTAGCGGGGCCTGGGAATGAGCAGTTCTTC	CASRLAGPGNEQFF	TRBD2	TRBJ2-1	TRBV5-4	.
TGTGCCAGCAGTTTAAGGGGTAGTGAAAAACTGTTTTTT	CASSLRGSEKLFF	.	TRBJ1-4	TRBV27	.
TGTGCCAGCAGCTTAACGGCGGGGCACAATGAGCAGTTCTTC	CASSLTAGHNEQFF	.	TRBJ2-1	TRBV11-2	.
TGTGCCAGCAGTTACCCCAACAGGCCAGATAGCTACACCTTC	CASSYPNRPDSYTF	.	TRBJ1-2	TRBV6-5	.
TGTGCCAGCAGGCGCCAGGGGGCTAACTATGGCTACACCTTC	CASRRQGANYGYTF	TRBD1	TRBJ1-2	TRBV6-5	.
TGTGCCAGCAGCAGTACAGGGGGCACTGAAGCTTTCTTT	CASSSTGGTEAFF	TRBD1	TRBJ1-1	TRBV14	.
TGTGCCAGCAGCGTACAACAGGGTGAAGGGACCCAGTACTTC	CASSVQQGEGTQYF	.	TRBJ2-5	TRBV9	.
TGTGCCAGCAGCCCCCAGCGACAGGCCCCATATGGCTACACCTTC	CASSPQRQAPYGYTF	.	TRBJ1-2	TRBV7-8	.
TGTGCCAGCAGTTCCACCTACGAGCAGTACTTC	CASSSTYEQYF	.	TRBJ2-7	TRBV27	.
TGTGCCAGCAGCGCTGACAGGCAAAAACTGTTTTTT	CASSADRQKLFF	.	TRBJ1-4	TRBV25-1	.
TGTGCCAGCAGCTTAGCGGTTTGGGGGGAAAATCAGCCCCAGCATTTT	CASSLAVWGENQPQHF	.	TRBJ1-5	TRBV7-8	once
TGTGCCAGCAGGGAAACCTGGACAGGGGACTCCAACGAGCAGTACTTC	CASRETWTGDSNEQYF	TRBD1	TRBJ2-7	TRBV6-1	once
TGTGCCAGTAGCTTAAGCGGGGGGGCCTTTGAGACCCAGTACTTC	CASSLSGGAFETQYF	TRBD2	TRBJ2-5	TRBV19	.
TGTGCCAGCGGGCTGGGTCTGGACACCGGGGAGCTGTTTTTT	CASGLGLDTGELFF	.	TRBJ2-2	TRBV28	.
TGTGCCAGCAGGTTCAGACAGGGAGCGTCTGAAGCTTTCTTT	CASRFRQGASEAFF	TRBD1	TRBJ1-1	TRBV5-5	.
TGTGCCGCAGGGACAGTAAGGGACGAGCAGTACTTC	CAAGTVRDEQYF	TRBD1	TRBJ2-7	TRBV10-3	few